Below are 15 T cell receptor beta chains sequenced from a single sample in a study of blood T cell repertoires in COVID-19. Assay used: immunoSEQ multiplex PCR; TCRdb lists only in-frame clones, some missing. The sample has fewer than 300,000 clones; approximately 84% are singletons. Sequenced input: peripheral blood. Every receptor here comes from a human donor in a cohort sampled during active COVID-19.

The gene calls are TRBV12-5 and TRBJ2-7; 7 bases are shared with TRBD1. The germline CDR1 and CDR2 sequences are LGHNT and FRNRAP. The CDR3 is made up of 15 amino acids. The trim removed 6 bases at V and 12 bases at J, leaving 20 bases unmatched. CDR3 nucleotide sequence: TGTGCTAGTGGGACACAGGGGATGCTAGAGCAAGTCTGGTACTTC. Its translation is CASGTQGMLEQVWYF.

The rearrangement links TRBV7-8 to TRBJ2-3; possible D gene TRBD1, 8 bases. CDR1 is SGHVS, CDR2 FQNEAQ, per germline. This CDR3 spans 15 amino acids. Deletions cut 7 bases from V and 2 bases from J, with 16 bases between. The DNA of the CDR3 is TGTGCCAGCACCGTAACAGGGGGGGACACAGATACGCAGTATTTT. This gives the protein CASTVTGGDTDTQYF.

The chain links TRBV6-2 or TRBV6-3 to TRBJ1-5; TRBD1 aligns across 7 bases. The CDR3 has 13 residues. The trim removed 6 bases at V and 6 bases at J, leaving 5 bases unmatched. The V gene's germline CDR1 is MNHEY and CDR2 SVGEGT. CDR3 sequence (DNA): TGTGCCAGCAGCCGACAGGGTACTCAGCCCCAGCATTTT. The encoded protein is CASSRQGTQPQHF.

The chain uses TRBV5-4 and TRBJ2-7; unclear D gene. The ends were cut back, 1 base at V and 6 bases at J, with 5 bases in the middle. The CDR3 consists of 11 residues. CDR1 and CDR2 (germline): SGHNT, YYREEE (reference sequence). CDR3 sequence reads: CASSLSSEQYF. CDR3 sequence (DNA): TGTGCCAGCAGCTTGAGCTCCGAGCAGTACTTC.

The chain links TRBV3-1 (or the pseudogene TRBV3-2) to TRBJ1-2; 7 positions match TRBD1. The CDR3 is 15 residues long. The trim removed 2 bases at V and 5 bases at J, leaving 8 bases unmatched. The germline V gene has CDR1 LGHDT and CDR2 YNNKEL (reference sequence). The chain's CDR3 is CASSQSWTGRYGYTF. CDR3 bases: TGTGCCAGCAGCCAATCGTGGACAGGAAGGTATGGCTACACCTTC.

The chain carries TRBV2 and TRBJ2-3; 8 nucleotides align to TRBD2. The CDR3 runs 16 residues. V lost 4 bases, J lost 5 bases, and 11 bases stayed unmatched. The germline V gene has CDR1 SNHLY and CDR2 FYNNEI. The CDR3 loop is CASSAMSGSVRDTQYF. The CDR3 nucleotides read TGTGCCAGCAGTGCCATGAGCGGGAGTGTTAGAGATACGCAGTATTTT.

The chain links TRBV11-3 to TRBJ2-1; 10 nucleotides line up with TRBD2. Germline V gene sequence: CDR1 SGHNT, CDR2 YENEEA. Trimming at V came to 4 bases and at J to 8 bases, leaving 11 bases not matched to a gene. This CDR3 has 16 amino acids. The CDR3 spells CASSSRGTSDGHEQFF. The CDR3 DNA reads TGTGCCAGCAGCTCCCGGGGGACTAGCGACGGCCATGAGCAGTTCTTC.

The gene calls are TRBV19 and TRBJ1-2; TRBD1 might be the D (6 bases). This CDR3 has 14 residues. The ends were cut back, 5 bases at V and 5 bases at J, with 15 bases in the middle. Germline V gene lookup returns CDR1 LNHDA and CDR2 SQIVND (reference sequence). The CDR3 protein is CASSLETGSYGYTF. As DNA, the CDR3 is TGTGCCAGTAGTCTGGAGACAGGATCGTATGGCTACACCTTC.

The chain uses TRBV18 and TRBJ1-5; D remains unclear. CDR1 and CDR2 (germline): KGHSH, LQKENI. Trimming took 3 bases from V and 5 from J, leaving 8 bases between them. The CDR3 spans 13 residues. CDR3 sequence (DNA): TGTGCCAGCTCACCGCGACTGGATCAGCCCCAGCATTTT. Protein: CASSPRLDQPQHF.

The gene calls are TRBV6-4 and TRBJ2-3; D gene ambiguous. CDR1 MRHNA and CDR2 SNTAGT come from the germline V gene. Trimming shortened V by 0 bases and J by 6 bases, and 4 bases separated the two germline ends. CDR3 length equals 12 residues. CDR3 in amino acids: CASSDSRDTQYF. In nucleotides, the CDR3 is TGTGCCAGCAGTGACTCGAGGGATACGCAGTATTTT.

The chain employs TRBV7-2 and TRBJ2-3; D perhaps matches TRBD2 (5 bases). CDR1 is SGHTA and CDR2 is FQGNSA in the germline V gene. Trimming pared 5 bases from V and 3 bases from J, leaving 15 bases between. This CDR3 is built from 15 residues. CDR3 coding DNA: TGTGCCAGCAGCCTACTAGGGATCGGGACAGATACGCAGTATTTT. Its translation: CASSLLGIGTDTQYF. The full variable domain, rest sourced from reference TRBV7-2 and TRBJ2-3, is GAGVSQSPSNKVTEKGKDVELRCDPISGHTALYWYRQSLGQGLEFLIYFQGNSAPDKSGLPSDRFSAERTGGSVSTLTIQRTQQEDSAVYLCASSLLGIGTDTQYFGPGTRLTVL.

The chain couples TRBV5-6 to TRBJ1-6; no reliable D call. The CDR3 has 17 amino acids. The germline V gene encodes CDR1 SGHDT and CDR2 YYEEEE. Trimming pared 4 bases from V and 2 bases from J, leaving 16 bases between. The CDR3 DNA reads TGTGCCAGCAGCCGTAGCATTGATCCCACCTATAATTCACCCCTCCACTTT. It encodes CASSRSIDPTYNSPLHF.

The V and J genes are TRBV14 and TRBJ2-6; a weak D match, TRBD1 (5 bases). Trimming pared 0 bases from V and 0 bases from J, leaving 15 bases between. Germline CDR1 is SGHDN and CDR2 is FVKESK. This CDR3 is built from 19 residues. CDR3 amino acids: CASSQDPRQRSSGANVLTF. The CDR3 nucleotides are TGTGCCAGCAGCCAAGATCCGCGACAGCGCAGCTCTGGGGCCAACGTCCTGACTTTC.

CDR3 in amino acids: CASSLGSSGEQFF. CDR3 in DNA: TGTGCCAGCAGCTTAGGAAGTAGCGGGGAGCAGTTCTTC. This chain joins TRBV11-2 and TRBJ2-1; 7 bases map to TRBD2. There are 13 residues in the CDR3. The germline gives CDR1 SGHAT, CDR2 FQNNGV. Trimming took 1 base from V and 10 from J; bases not matched to a gene: 4.

The chain carries TRBV19 and TRBJ2-3, with 7 bases lining up with TRBD1. With V trimmed by 8 bases and J by 3 bases, 8 bases remained unmatched. Germline-derived CDR1 and CDR2 are LNHDA and SQIVND (reference sequence). The CDR3 loop spans 14 amino acids. The CDR3 DNA sequence: TGTGCCAGTGCCCGACAGGGCAGGACAGATACGCAGTATTTT. Encoded protein: CASARQGRTDTQYF.